This T cell receptor beta chain was obtained from a study of control samples from healthy donors and cancer patients. The CDR3 is 13 residues long. The V and J ends lost 0 bases and 13 bases respectively, with 15 bases between them. Clones were sequenced by immunoSEQ multiplex PCR, and TCRdb holds only the in-frame ones, with some missing. The sample contains tens of thousands of clones, 85% to 90% of which appear only once. The sample was PBMCs. The chain recombines TRBV12-3 or TRBV12-4 with TRBJ1-1; perhaps TRBD1 as D (5 bases). The clonotype originates from a woman between 45 and 60 years old with colorectal cancer. CDR3 protein: CASSLAGTSLGFF. The CDR3, as DNA: TGTGCCAGCAGTTTAGCGGGGACCTCCCTAGGTTTCTTT.